These 22 T cell receptor beta chains were all obtained from the same sample, sequenced in a study of CD8 T cells in Susac syndrome (dated by TCRdb to the late 2010s). Library creation used the immunoSEQ multiplex PCR assay. RNA was extracted with the RNeasy kit and roughly 0.45 to 1 ug was reverse transcribed using random hexamers. TCRdb itself trimmed the public reads at Q25 with fastp, ran MiXCR and retained productive beta chains. Rows merge per CDR3 protein into single entries with the most common DNA and genes. Recorded for this sample are 160,000 or so distinct CDR3 sequences; around 95% of them occurred a single time. Of the sample, 0.16% falls within the top ten clones. Input material: CD4+ T cells from PBMCs. These receptors came from a human donor with Susac syndrome.

This sequence joins TRBV27 and TRBJ1-2, with D perhaps TRBD1 (6 bases). The germline V gene encodes CDR1 MNHEY and CDR2 SMNVEV (reference sequence). The CDR3 spans 16 residues. Trimming cost V 1 base and J 2 bases, with 14 bases left between them. This CDR3 is CASSLYPMDSNYGYTF. CDR3 DNA: TGTGCCAGCAGTTTATACCCCATGGACAGCAACTATGGCTACACCTTC.

This clonotype was seen just once. This chain joins TRBV7-9 and TRBJ2-7, with 9 positions matching TRBD1. CDR1 and CDR2 (germline): SEHNR, FQNEAQ (reference sequence). The J segment lost 0 bases and the V segment lost 1 base, leaving 4 bases of the junction unmatched. This CDR3 spans 16 amino acids. Here the CDR3 reads CASSLVGTGSSYEQYF. CDR3 sequence (DNA): TGTGCCAGCAGCTTAGTCGGGACAGGGTCCTCCTACGAGCAGTACTTC.

V and J are TRBV7-2 and TRBJ1-6; 7 bases map to TRBD1. The junction had 17 bases not matched to a gene; V was cut back by 6 bases and J by 9 bases. In germline, CDR1 is SGHTA, CDR2 FQGNSA. This CDR3 contains 17 residues. The CDR3 region has the DNA TGTGCCAGCAGTAACCGCCCCCCGACAGGGCGGGGTTCACCCCTCCACTTT. This codes for CASSNRPPTGRGSPLHF.

CDR3 protein: CASSDRGANEKLFF. The CDR3 DNA reads as TGTGCCAGCAGTGATCGCGGGGCTAATGAAAAACTGTTTTTT. This chain joins TRBV25-1 and TRBJ1-4; D is uncertain. The CDR3 length is 14 residues. V dropped 3 bases and J dropped 3 bases, with 8 bases sitting between them. Germline CDR1 MGHDK, CDR2 SYGVNS.

This clonotype was seen once. This rearrangement joins TRBV2 to TRBJ2-5, with 11 bases identical to TRBD2. Germline trimming cut 1 base from V and 9 bases from J; bases unmatched to any gene: 10. Germline V gene lookup returns CDR1 SNHLY and CDR2 FYNNEI. There are 16 residues in the CDR3. CDR3 sequence (DNA): TGTGCCAGCAGTGAAGAGCTAGCGGGGGGCTCAGGGTCCCAGTACTTC. Amino acids: CASSEELAGGSGSQYF.

The chain employs TRBV29-1 and TRBJ1-1; 11 bases agree with TRBD1. The CDR3 sequence is 13 residues long. Germline trimming cut 7 bases from V and 4 bases from J; bases unmatched to any gene: 5. Per germline, CDR1 SQVTM and CDR2 ANQGSEA. For the CDR3, the DNA is TGCAGCGGCGGACAGGGGGCCAGCACTGAAGCTTTCTTT. Translating it yields CSGGQGASTEAFF.

The V and J genes are TRBV20-1 and TRBJ1-2; D unclear. The V end lost 5 bases, the J end lost 2 bases, and 12 bases lay between the germline ends. CDR3 length: 13 amino acids. CDR1 is DFQATT, CDR2 SNEGSKA, per germline (reference sequence). In DNA form, the CDR3 reads TGCAGTGCTGCCCTTGACCGGAACTATGGCTACACCTTC. It yields the protein CSAALDRNYGYTF.

The chain combines TRBV4-1 with TRBJ1-2; no clear D. Germline lookup yields CDR1 MGHRA and CDR2 YSYEKL. This CDR3 comprises 14 residues. V lost 1 base, J lost 0 bases, and 6 bases lay in between. The CDR3 coding sequence is TGCGCCAGCAGCCAAGCGCAGGCTAACTATGGCTACACCTTC. This gives the protein CASSQAQANYGYTF.

The V gene is TRBV29-1, the J gene TRBJ1-1; no clear D. Germline CDR1 and CDR2: SQVTM and ANQGSEA. The germline V and J ends were trimmed by 4 bases and 11 bases, with 11 bases remaining between them. This CDR3 is built from 10 residues. The DNA of the CDR3 is TGCAGCGTTGTTGGTGGGATTGCTTTCTTT. Residues: CSVVGGIAFF.

This clonotype has only a few counts. This chain connects TRBV12-3 or TRBV12-4 to TRBJ1-2; D gene uncertain. The CDR3 totals 11 residues. Trimming took 5 bases from V and 5 from J, leaving 6 bases between them. The CDR3 here is CASSAGYGYTF. The CDR3 DNA is TGTGCCAGCAGTGCGGGGTATGGCTACACCTTC.

The gene calls are TRBV12-3 or TRBV12-4 and TRBJ1-5; 7 bases align to TRBD1. The CDR3 consists of 14 residues. V trimming: 7 bases; J trimming: 3 bases; junction bases outside the gene matches: 6. The CDR3 reads CASTLGQLNQPQHF. Here the CDR3 DNA reads TGTGCCAGCACCTTGGGACAGCTCAATCAGCCCCAGCATTTT.

The J gene is TRBJ1-2, the V gene TRBV29-1, with D maybe TRBD1 (5 bases). The CDR3 contains 11 residues. Trimming cost V 4 bases and J 5 bases, with 8 bases left between them. The germline CDR1 and CDR2 sequences are SQVTM and ANQGSEA. The CDR3 bases are TGCAGCGTTGTGTCAGGGTATGGCTACACCTTC. Protein sequence: CSVVSGYGYTF.

This clonotype has only a few counts. The chain is built from TRBV29-1 and TRBJ2-7; D is possibly TRBD1 or TRBD2 (5 bases each). The CDR3 spans 11 residues. Germline V lookup: CDR1 SQVTM, CDR2 ANQGSEA. Trimming took 6 bases from V and 5 from J, leaving 11 bases between them. The CDR3 sequence is CSVEWGNEQYF. The CDR3 DNA is TGCAGCGTCGAATGGGGGAACGAGCAGTACTTC.

The chain employs TRBV12-3 or TRBV12-4 and TRBJ1-5; D is perhaps TRBD1 (6 bases). The CDR3 spans 16 residues. V lost 1 base and J lost 4, with 14 bases in between. CDR3 coding DNA: TGTGCCAGCAGTTTAGTTGGGGGGCTTGGAAATCAGCCCCAGCATTTT. This translates into CASSLVGGLGNQPQHF.

V is TRBV20-1 and J is TRBJ2-3; D is perhaps TRBD2 (5 bases). Trimming cost V 6 bases and J 3 bases, with 10 bases left between them. CDR1 and CDR2 (germline): DFQATT, SNEGSKA (reference sequence). This CDR3 is built from 12 residues. The CDR3 bases are TGCAGTGCAACTCGAGGGACAGATACGCAGTATTTT. The encoded protein is CSATRGTDTQYF.

This chain connects TRBV10-3 to TRBJ2-5; D remains ambiguous. Germline loops: CDR1 ENHRY, CDR2 SYGVKD. The CDR3 extends over 11 amino acids. Trimming shortened V by 2 bases and J by 5 bases, and 3 bases separated the two germline ends. As DNA, the CDR3 is TGTGCCATCAGTGAGGAGGAGACCCAGTACTTC. Translation gives CAISEEETQYF.

J is TRBJ2-7 and V is TRBV12-3 or TRBV12-4, with D unclear. This CDR3 has 13 residues. V was clipped by 5 bases and J by 3 bases, with 11 bases between them. CDR3 in DNA: TGTGCCAGCAGTCCCAGACCGAGCTACGAGCAGTACTTC. Its translation is CASSPRPSYEQYF.

The rearrangement joins TRBV2 to TRBJ2-5; D uncertain. This CDR3 has 14 residues. V lost 3 bases to trimming and J lost 0 bases, with 8 bases between them. CDR1 SNHLY and CDR2 FYNNEI come from the germline V gene. The CDR3 sequence: CASSESRNQETQYF. CDR3 coding DNA: TGTGCCAGCAGTGAGAGCCGGAACCAAGAGACCCAGTACTTC. Full variable domain (rest looked up from reference TRBV2 and TRBJ2-5): EPEVTQTPSHQVTQMGQEVILRCVPISNHLYFYWYRQILGQKVEFLVSFYNNEISEKSEIFDDQFSVERPDGSNFTLKIRSTKLEDSAMYFCASSESRNQETQYFGPGTRLLVL.

The chain couples TRBV3-1 to TRBJ1-2; D gene ambiguous. Trimming took 0 bases from V and 4 from J, leaving 6 bases between them. The V gene's germline CDR1 is LGHDT and CDR2 YNNKEL (reference sequence). The CDR3 runs 13 residues. CDR3 sequence: CASSQESRYGYTF. CDR3 coding DNA: TGTGCCAGCAGCCAAGAAAGCCGCTATGGCTACACCTTC.

The genes are TRBV5-1 and TRBJ1-2; D gene unclear. This CDR3 has 15 amino acids. V gave up 4 bases and J gave up 0 bases, with 13 bases separating them. CDR1 and CDR2 (germline): SGHRS, YFSETQ. The CDR3 reads CASSGMTLANYGYTF. The CDR3 DNA sequence: TGCGCCAGCAGCGGGATGACACTGGCTAACTATGGCTACACCTTC. Full variable domain (remainder filled in from reference TRBV5-1 and TRBJ1-2): KAGVTQTPRYLIKTRGQQVTLSCSPISGHRSVSWYQQTPGQGLQFLFEYFSETQRNKGNFPGRFSGRQFSNSRSEMNVSTLELGDSALYLCASSGMTLANYGYTFGSGTRLTVV.

The chain is built from TRBV3-1 and TRBJ1-5; D is unresolved. The V end lost 0 bases, the J end lost 2 bases, and 11 bases lay between the germline ends. The CDR3 covers 16 residues. Looked up from germline, CDR1 is LGHDT and CDR2 is YNNKEL (reference sequence). CDR3 loop: CASSQDTGVGNQPQHF. CDR3 nucleotide sequence: TGTGCCAGCAGCCAAGATACCGGGGTCGGCAATCAGCCCCAGCATTTT.

The chain joins TRBV7-3 to TRBJ2-2; 8 nucleotides match TRBD1. V was pared by 4 bases and J by 7 bases, with 5 bases of the junction left unmatched. The CDR3 contains 14 residues. Germline values: CDR1 SGHTA, CDR2 FQGTGA. The CDR3 DNA reads as TGTGCCAGCAGCTCTCGACAGGGGTACGGGGAGCTGTTTTTT. As protein: CASSSRQGYGELFF.